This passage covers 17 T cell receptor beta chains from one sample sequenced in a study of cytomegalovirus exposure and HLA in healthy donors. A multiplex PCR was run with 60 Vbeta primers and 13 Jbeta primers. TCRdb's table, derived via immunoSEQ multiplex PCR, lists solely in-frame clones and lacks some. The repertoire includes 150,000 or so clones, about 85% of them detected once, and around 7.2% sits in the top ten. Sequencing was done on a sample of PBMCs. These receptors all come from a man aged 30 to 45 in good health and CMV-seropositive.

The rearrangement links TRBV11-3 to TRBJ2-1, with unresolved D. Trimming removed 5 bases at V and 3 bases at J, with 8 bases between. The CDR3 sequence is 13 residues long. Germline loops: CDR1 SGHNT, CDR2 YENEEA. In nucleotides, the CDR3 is TGTGCCAGCAGCCCCGCGGTCTACAATGAGCAGTTCTTC. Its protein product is CASSPAVYNEQFF.

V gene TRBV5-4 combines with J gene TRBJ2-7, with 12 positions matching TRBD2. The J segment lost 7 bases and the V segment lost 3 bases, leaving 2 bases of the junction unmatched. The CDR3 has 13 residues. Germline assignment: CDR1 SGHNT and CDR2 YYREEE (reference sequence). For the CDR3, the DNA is TGTGCCAGCAGCTCAGGGACTAGCGGGGAGCAGTACTTC. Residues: CASSSGTSGEQYF.

CDR3 sequence (DNA): TGTGCCAGCAGCCCCGGTGAGGGGGCGCCTAGGAATGAGCAGTTCTTC. Translated: CASSPGEGAPRNEQFF. This rearrangement joins TRBV13 to TRBJ2-1; 7 bases are shared with TRBD1. CDR3 length: 16 amino acids. The ends lost 5 bases at V and 7 bases at J; junction bases unmatched: 14. CDR1 is PRHDT and CDR2 is FYEKMQ in the germline V gene (reference sequence).

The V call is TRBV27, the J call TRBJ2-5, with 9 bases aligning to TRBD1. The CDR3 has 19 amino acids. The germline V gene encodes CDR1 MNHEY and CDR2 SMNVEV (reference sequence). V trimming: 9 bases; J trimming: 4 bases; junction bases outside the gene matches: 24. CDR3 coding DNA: TGTGCCAGGCACCTCACCCCAAAGCCCGGGACAGGGCAGGGAGAGACCCAGTACTTC. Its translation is CARHLTPKPGTGQGETQYF.

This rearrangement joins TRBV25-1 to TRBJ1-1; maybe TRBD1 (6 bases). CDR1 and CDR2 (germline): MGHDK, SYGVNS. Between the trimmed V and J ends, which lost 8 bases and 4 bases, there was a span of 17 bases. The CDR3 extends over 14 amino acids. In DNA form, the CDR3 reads TGTGCCAGCCGTTGGGGGGGCGGAGGCACTGAAGCTTTCTTT. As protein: CASRWGGGGTEAFF.

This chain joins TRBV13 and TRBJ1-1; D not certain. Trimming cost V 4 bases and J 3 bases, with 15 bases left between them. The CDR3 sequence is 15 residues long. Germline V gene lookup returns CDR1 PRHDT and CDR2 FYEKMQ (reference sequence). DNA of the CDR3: TGTGCCAGCAGCTCAGCGGACGGTGGGGACACTGAAGCTTTCTTT. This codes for CASSSADGGDTEAFF.

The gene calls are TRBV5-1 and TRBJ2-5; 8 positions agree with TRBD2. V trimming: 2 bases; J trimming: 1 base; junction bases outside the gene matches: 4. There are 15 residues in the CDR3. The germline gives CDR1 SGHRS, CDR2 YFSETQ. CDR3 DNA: TGCGCCAGCAGCTTATTAGCGGGGACCCAAGAGACCCAGTACTTC. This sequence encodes CASSLLAGTQETQYF.

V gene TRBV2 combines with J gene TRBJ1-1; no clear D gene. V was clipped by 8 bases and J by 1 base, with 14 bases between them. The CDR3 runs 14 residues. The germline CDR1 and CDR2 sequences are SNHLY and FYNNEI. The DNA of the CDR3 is TGTGCCAGCGCGCCAACCACGGGGAACACTGAAGCTTTCTTT. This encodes CASAPTTGNTEAFF.

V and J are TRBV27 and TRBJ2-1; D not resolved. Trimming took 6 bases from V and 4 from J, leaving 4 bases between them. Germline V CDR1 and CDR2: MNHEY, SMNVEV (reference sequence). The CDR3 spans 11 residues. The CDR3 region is CASRTYNEQFF. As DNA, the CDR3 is TGTGCCAGCAGAACATACAATGAGCAGTTCTTC.

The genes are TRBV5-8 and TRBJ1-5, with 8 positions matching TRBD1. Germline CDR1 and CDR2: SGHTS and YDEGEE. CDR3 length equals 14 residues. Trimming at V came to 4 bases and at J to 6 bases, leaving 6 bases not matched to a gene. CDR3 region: CASSPGQASQPQHF. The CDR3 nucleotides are TGTGCCAGCAGCCCGGGACAGGCTAGTCAGCCCCAGCATTTT.

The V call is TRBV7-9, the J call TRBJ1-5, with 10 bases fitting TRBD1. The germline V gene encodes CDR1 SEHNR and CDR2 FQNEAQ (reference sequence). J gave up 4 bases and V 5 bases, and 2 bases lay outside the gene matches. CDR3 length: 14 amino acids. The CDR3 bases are TGTGCCAGCAGCGAGGACAGGGGGAATCAGCCCCAGCATTTT. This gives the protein CASSEDRGNQPQHF. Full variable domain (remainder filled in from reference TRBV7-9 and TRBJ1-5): DTGVSQNPRHKITKRGQNVTFRCDPISEHNRLYWYRQTLGQGPEFLTYFQNEAQLEKSRLLSDRFSAERPKGSFSTLEIQRTEQGDSAMYLCASSEDRGNQPQHFGDGTRLSIL.

The CDR3 coding sequence is TGTGCCAGCAAGAAATCGACCAGGGACTATGGCTACACCTTC. This gives the protein CASKKSTRDYGYTF. The genes are TRBV28 and TRBJ1-2, with D perhaps matching TRBD1 (5 bases). V was shortened by 7 bases and J by 3 bases, with 15 bases between the two germline ends. This CDR3 comprises 14 residues. Germline V gene data show CDR1 as MDHEN and CDR2 as SYDVKM.

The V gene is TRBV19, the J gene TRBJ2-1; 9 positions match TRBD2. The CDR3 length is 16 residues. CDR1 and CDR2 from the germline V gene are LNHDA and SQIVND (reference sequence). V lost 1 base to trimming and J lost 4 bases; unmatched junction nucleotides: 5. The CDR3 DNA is TGTGCCAGTAGTATAGTAGGGCTAGCGGGGTACAATGAGCAGTTCTTC. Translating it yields CASSIVGLAGYNEQFF.

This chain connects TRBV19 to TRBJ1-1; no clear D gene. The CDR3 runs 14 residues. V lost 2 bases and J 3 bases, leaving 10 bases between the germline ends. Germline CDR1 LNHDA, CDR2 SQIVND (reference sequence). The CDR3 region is CASSISEIHTEAFF. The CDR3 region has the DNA TGTGCCAGTAGTATAAGCGAGATCCACACTGAAGCTTTCTTT.

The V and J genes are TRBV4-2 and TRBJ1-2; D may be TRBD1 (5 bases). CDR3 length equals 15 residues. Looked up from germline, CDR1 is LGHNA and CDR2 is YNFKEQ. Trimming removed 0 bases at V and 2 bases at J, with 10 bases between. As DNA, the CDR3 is TGTGCCAGCAGCCAAGATCTAGACAGAAACTATGGCTACACCTTC. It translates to CASSQDLDRNYGYTF.

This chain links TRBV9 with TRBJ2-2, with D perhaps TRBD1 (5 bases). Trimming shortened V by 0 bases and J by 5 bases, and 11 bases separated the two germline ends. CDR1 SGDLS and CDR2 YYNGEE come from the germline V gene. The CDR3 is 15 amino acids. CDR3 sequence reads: CASSVDPGATGELFF. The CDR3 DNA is TGTGCCAGCAGCGTAGACCCTGGGGCAACCGGGGAGCTGTTTTTT.

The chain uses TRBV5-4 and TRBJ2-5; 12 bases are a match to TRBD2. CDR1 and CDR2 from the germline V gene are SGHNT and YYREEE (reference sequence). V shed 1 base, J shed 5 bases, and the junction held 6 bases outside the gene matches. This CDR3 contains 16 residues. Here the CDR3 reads CASSLSTSGGSETQYF. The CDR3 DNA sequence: TGTGCCAGCAGCTTGAGCACTAGCGGGGGGAGCGAGACCCAGTACTTC. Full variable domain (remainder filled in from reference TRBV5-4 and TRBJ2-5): ETGVTQSPTHLIKTRGQQVTLRCSSQSGHNTVSWYQQALGQGPQFIFQYYREEENGRGNFPPRFSGLQFPNYSSELNVNALELDDSALYLCASSLSTSGGSETQYFGPGTRLLVL.